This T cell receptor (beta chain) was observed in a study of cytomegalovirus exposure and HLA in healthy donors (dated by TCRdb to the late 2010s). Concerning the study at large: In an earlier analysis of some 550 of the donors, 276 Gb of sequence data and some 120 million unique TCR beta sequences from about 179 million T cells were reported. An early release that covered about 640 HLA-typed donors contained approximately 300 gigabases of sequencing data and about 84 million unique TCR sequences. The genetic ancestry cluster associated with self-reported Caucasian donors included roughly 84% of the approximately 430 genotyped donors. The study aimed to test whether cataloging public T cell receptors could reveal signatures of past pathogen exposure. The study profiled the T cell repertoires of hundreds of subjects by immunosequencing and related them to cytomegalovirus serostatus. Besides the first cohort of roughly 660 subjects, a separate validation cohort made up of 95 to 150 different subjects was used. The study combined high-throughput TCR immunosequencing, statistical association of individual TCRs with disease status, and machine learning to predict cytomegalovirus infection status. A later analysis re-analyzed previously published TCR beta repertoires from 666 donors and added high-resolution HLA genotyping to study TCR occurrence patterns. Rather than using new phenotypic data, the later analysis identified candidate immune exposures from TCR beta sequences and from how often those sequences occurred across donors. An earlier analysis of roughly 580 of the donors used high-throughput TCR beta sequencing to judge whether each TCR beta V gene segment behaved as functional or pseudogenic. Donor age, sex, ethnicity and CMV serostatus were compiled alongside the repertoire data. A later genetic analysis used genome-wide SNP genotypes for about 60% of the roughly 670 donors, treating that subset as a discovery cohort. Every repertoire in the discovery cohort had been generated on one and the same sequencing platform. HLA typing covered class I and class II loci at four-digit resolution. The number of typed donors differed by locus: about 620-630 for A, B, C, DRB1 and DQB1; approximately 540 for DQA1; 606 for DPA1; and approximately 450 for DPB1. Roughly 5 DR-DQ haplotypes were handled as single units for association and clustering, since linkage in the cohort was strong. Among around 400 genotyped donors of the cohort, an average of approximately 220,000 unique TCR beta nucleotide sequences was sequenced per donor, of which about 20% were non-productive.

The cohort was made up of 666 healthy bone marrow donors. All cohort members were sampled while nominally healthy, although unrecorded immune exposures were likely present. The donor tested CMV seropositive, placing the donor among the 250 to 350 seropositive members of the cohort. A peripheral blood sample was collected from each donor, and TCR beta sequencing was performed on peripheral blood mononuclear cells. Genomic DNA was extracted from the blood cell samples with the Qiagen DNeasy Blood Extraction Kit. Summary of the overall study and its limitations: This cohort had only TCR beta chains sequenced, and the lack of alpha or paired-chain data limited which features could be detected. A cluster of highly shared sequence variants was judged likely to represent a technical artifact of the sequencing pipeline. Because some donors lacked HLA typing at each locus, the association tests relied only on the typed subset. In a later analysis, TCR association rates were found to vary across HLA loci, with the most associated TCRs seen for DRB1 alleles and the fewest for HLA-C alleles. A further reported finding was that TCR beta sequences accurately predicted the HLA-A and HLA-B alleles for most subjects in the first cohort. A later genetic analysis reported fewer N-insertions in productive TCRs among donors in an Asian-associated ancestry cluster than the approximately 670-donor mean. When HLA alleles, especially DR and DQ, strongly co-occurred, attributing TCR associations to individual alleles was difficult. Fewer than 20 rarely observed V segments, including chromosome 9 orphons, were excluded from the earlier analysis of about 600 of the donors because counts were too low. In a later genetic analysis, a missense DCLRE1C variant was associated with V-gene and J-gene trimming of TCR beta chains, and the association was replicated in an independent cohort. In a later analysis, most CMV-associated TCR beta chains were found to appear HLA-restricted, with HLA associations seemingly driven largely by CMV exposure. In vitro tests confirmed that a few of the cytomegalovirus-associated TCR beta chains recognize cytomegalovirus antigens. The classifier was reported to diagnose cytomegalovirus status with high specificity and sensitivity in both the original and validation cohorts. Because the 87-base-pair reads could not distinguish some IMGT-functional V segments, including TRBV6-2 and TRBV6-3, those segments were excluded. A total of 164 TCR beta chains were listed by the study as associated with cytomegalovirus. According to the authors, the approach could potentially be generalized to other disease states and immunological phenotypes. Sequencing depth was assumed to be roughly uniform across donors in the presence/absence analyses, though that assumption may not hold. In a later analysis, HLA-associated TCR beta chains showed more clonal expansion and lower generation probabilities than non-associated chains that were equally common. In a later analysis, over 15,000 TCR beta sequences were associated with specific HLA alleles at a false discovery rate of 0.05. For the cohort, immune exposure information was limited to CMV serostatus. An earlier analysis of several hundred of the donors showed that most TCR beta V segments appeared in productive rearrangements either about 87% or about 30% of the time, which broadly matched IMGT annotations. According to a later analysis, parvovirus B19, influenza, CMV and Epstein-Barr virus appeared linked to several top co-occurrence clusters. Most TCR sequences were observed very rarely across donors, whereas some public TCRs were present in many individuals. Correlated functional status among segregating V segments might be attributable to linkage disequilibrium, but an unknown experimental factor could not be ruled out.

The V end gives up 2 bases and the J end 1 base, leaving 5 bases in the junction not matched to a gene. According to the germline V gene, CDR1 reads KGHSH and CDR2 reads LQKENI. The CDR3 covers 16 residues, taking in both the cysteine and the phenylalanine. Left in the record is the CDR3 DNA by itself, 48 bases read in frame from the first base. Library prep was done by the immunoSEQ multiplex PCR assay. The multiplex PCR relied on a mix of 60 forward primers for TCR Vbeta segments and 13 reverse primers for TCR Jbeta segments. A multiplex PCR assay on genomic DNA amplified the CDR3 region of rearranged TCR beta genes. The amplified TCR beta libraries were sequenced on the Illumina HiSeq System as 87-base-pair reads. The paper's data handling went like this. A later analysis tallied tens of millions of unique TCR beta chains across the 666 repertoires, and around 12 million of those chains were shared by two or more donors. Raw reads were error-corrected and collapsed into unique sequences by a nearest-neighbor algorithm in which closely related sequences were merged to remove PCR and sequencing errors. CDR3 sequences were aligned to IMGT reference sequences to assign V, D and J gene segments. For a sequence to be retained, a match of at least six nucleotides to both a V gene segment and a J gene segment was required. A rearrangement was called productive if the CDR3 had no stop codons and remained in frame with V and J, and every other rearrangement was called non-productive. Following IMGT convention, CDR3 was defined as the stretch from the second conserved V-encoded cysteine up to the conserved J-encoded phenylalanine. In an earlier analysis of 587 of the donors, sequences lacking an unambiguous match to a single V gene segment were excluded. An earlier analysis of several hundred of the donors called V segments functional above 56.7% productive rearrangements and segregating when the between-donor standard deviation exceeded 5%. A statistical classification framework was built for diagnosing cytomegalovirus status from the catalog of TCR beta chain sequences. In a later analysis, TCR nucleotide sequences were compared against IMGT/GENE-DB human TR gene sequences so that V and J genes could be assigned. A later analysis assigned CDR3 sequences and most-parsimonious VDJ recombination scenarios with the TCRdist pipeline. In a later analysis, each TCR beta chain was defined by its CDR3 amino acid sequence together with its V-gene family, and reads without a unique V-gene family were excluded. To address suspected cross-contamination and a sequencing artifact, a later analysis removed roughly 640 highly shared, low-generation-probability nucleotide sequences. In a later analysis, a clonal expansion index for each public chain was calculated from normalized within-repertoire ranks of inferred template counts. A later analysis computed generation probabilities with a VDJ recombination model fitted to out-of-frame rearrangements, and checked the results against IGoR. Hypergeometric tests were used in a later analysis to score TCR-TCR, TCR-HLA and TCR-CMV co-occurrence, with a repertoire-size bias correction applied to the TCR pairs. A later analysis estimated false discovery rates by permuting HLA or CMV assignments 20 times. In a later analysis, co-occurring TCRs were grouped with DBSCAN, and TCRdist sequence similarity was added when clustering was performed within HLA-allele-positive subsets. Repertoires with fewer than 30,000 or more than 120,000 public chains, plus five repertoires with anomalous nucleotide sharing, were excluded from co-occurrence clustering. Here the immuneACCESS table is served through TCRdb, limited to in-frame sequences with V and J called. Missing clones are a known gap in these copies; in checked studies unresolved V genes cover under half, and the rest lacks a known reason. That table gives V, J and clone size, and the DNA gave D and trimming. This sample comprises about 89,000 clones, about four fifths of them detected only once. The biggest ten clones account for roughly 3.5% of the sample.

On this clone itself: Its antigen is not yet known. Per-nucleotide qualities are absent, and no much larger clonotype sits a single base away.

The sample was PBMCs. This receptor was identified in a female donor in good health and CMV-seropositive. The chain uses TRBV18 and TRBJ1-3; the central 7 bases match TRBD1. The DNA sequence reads TGTGCCAGCTCACCATGGGGGGACAGTTCTGGAAACACCATATATTTT. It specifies CASSPWGDSSGNTIYF.